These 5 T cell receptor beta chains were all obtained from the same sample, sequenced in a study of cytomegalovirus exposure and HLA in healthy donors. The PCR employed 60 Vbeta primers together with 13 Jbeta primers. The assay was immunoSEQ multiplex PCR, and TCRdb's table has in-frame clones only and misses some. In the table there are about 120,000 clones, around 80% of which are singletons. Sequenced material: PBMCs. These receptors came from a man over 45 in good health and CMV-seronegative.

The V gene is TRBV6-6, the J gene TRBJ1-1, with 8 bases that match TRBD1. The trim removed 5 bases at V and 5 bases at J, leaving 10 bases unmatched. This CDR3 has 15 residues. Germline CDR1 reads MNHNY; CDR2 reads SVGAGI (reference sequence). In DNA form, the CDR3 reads TGTGCCAGCAGTACATCAGGGGGCCGAGGAACTGAAGCTTTCTTT. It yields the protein CASSTSGGRGTEAFF.

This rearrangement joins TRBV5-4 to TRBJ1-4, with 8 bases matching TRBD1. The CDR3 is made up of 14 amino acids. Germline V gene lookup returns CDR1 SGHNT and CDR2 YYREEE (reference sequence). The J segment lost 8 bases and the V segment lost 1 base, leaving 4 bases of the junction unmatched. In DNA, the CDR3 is TGTGCCAGCAGCTTGCAGGGGGCGTGGGAAAAACTGTTTTTT. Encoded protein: CASSLQGAWEKLFF.

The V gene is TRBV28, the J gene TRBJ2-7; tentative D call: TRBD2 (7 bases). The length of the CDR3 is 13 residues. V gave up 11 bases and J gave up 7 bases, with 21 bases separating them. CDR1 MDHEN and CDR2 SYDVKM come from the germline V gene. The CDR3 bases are TGTGCCTTCGGGGCGGGGGCCGGAGGAGAGCAGTACTTC. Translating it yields CAFGAGAGGEQYF.

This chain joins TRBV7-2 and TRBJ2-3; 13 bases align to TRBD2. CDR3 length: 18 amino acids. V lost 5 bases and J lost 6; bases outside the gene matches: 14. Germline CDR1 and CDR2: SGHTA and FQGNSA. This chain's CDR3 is CASSPTSGGPGVGDTQYF. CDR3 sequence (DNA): TGTGCCAGCAGCCCGACTAGCGGGGGGCCCGGGGTGGGGGATACGCAGTATTTT.

DNA of the CDR3: TGTGCCAGCTCGAGGACTCAGCGGGTCATCTATGAGCAGTTCTTC. It specifies CASSRTQRVIYEQFF. The V call is TRBV2, the J call TRBJ2-1, with D perhaps TRBD2 (6 bases). V lost 8 bases and J 8 bases, leaving 22 bases between the germline ends. The CDR3 is 15 amino acids. Germline V lookup: CDR1 SNHLY, CDR2 FYNNEI. Filled out from reference TRBV2 and TRBJ2-1, the complete variable domain reads EPEVTQTPSHQVTQMGQEVILRCVPISNHLYFYWYRQILGQKVEFLVSFYNNEISEKSEIFDDQFSVERPDGSNFTLKIRSTKLEDSAMYFCASSRTQRVIYEQFFGPGTRLTVL.